The 9 T cell receptor beta chains reported below all come from one sample, sequenced in a study of T cells in Graves' hyperthyroidism and ophthalmopathy. There were TCR beta CDR3 regions amplified from RNA transcripts. The HTBI primer set was used in a first-round RT-PCR of the TCR CDR3. Each CDR3 protein gets one entry after TCRdb re-called the multiplex PCR reads with MiXCR. The sample shows about 460,000 distinct CDR3 sequences, around a fifth of them seen only once. Sequencing was performed on blood. The source of these receptors is a woman between 65 and 79 years old with Graves' ophthalmopathy.

This clonotype has a handful of counts. This chain connects TRBV5-1 to TRBJ2-6; D might be TRBD2 (5 bases). Deletions cut 2 bases from V and 3 bases from J, with 15 bases between. The germline V gene encodes CDR1 SGHRS and CDR2 YFSETQ. The CDR3 extends over 17 amino acids. The CDR3 DNA reads TGCGCCAGCAGCTTAGAGTTGACGGGATTTGGGGCCAACGTCCTGACTTTC. This sequence encodes CASSLELTGFGANVLTF.

The J gene is TRBJ1-2, the V gene TRBV29-1; 10 bases are a match to TRBD1. Trimming cost V 4 bases and J 4 bases; bases outside gene matches: 3. The CDR3 has 13 residues. Germline V gene lookup returns CDR1 SQVTM and CDR2 ANQGSEA. The CDR3 protein is CSVARDRGYGYTF. The CDR3 DNA is TGCAGCGTTGCGCGGGACAGGGGCTATGGCTACACCTTC.

V gene TRBV25-1 combines with J gene TRBJ1-1; possible D gene TRBD1, 6 bases. The CDR3 is 15 residues long. The V and J ends lost 7 bases and 0 bases respectively, with 15 bases between them. Germline CDR1 reads MGHDK; CDR2 reads SYGVNS. This CDR3 reads CASKGGHTMNTEAFF. CDR3 nucleotide sequence: TGTGCCAGCAAAGGGGGGCATACCATGAACACTGAAGCTTTCTTT.

The genes are TRBV6-1 and TRBJ2-3; D is perhaps TRBD1 (5 bases). The CDR3 totals 13 residues. Per the germline V gene, CDR1 is MNHNS and CDR2 is SASEGT. Trimming shortened V by 7 bases and J by 6 bases, and 14 bases separated the two germline ends. CDR3 sequence reads: CASTDSALDTQYF. Here the CDR3 DNA reads TGTGCCAGCACCGACAGCGCCTTGGATACGCAGTATTTT.

This chain joins TRBV9 and TRBJ1-1, with 8 nucleotides matching TRBD1. The germline V gene encodes CDR1 SGDLS and CDR2 YYNGEE. J gave up 5 bases and V 4 bases, and 7 bases lay outside the gene matches. The CDR3 is 14 amino acids. The CDR3 loop reads CASSRGTGRTEAFF. In nucleotides, the CDR3 is TGTGCCAGCAGCAGAGGGACAGGACGAACTGAAGCTTTCTTT.

This clonotype was detected ten times or more. V usage is TRBV11-2 and J usage is TRBJ2-5; no clear D gene. Germline lookup yields CDR1 SGHAT and CDR2 FQNNGV. The CDR3 covers 15 residues. V was shortened by 5 bases and J by 1 base, with 14 bases between the two germline ends. The CDR3 protein is CASSPPTPSQETQYF. For the CDR3, the DNA is TGTGCCAGCAGCCCCCCGACACCCAGCCAAGAGACCCAGTACTTC.

The rearrangement uses TRBV20-1 and TRBJ2-1; D gene uncertain. Between the trimmed V and J ends, which lost 2 bases and 5 bases, there was a span of 10 bases. This CDR3 contains 13 residues. Germline V CDR1 and CDR2: DFQATT, SNEGSKA (reference sequence). The CDR3, as DNA: TGCAGTGCTAGAACGTCAGCCAACAATGAGCAGTTCTTC. Translating gives CSARTSANNEQFF.

This clonotype was seen repeatedly, ten times or more. The chain is built from TRBV5-1 and TRBJ2-2, with D maybe TRBD1 (5 bases). The CDR3 sequence is 12 residues long. Germline V lookup: CDR1 SGHRS, CDR2 YFSETQ. Between the trimmed V and J ends, which lost 6 bases and 8 bases, there was a span of 11 bases. The CDR3 sequence is CASTIRGGELFF. The CDR3, as DNA: TGCGCCAGCACCATTAGGGGAGGGGAGCTGTTTTTT.

This clonotype was picked up many times. The J gene is TRBJ2-1, the V gene TRBV12-3 or TRBV12-4; TRBD1 matches 8 bases. The CDR3 length is 13 residues. Trimming removed 4 bases from V and 7 bases from J; junction bases left unmatched: 3. CDR3 sequence reads: CASSWTGMNEQFF. The CDR3 bases are TGTGCCAGCAGTTGGACAGGGATGAATGAGCAGTTCTTC.